This entry is about one TCR beta chain. What it recognizes is unknown. This entry belongs to a study of beta chain features in type 1 diabetes. Study results and caveats: Shorter TCRB CDR3s, moderately but significantly so, marked every one of the four CD4+ subsets in Type 1 diabetes patients.

Sorting that relied on CD45RO/CCR7/CD25/CD127/CD95/CD27 yielded CD4+ naive, central memory, regulatory and stem cell-like memory cells. Without exception, sorted populations had purity beyond 95%. Sequencing targeted expressed TCRB transcripts, as all isolated RNA had been reverse transcribed. Produced via immunoSEQ multiplex PCR; TCRdb's table is partial and in-frame only. The repertoire holds 600,000 or so clones, with around 15% as singletons. Sample: naive CD4+ T cells from blood. This receptor was taken from a young man with type 1 diabetes.

The CDR3 sequence: CASKVNTEAFF. The CDR3 DNA reads as TGTGCCAGCAAAGTGAACACTGAAGCTTTCTTT. The chain employs TRBV21-1 and TRBJ1-1. TRBV21-1 is reported as a pseudogene. The CDR3 length is 11 residues.